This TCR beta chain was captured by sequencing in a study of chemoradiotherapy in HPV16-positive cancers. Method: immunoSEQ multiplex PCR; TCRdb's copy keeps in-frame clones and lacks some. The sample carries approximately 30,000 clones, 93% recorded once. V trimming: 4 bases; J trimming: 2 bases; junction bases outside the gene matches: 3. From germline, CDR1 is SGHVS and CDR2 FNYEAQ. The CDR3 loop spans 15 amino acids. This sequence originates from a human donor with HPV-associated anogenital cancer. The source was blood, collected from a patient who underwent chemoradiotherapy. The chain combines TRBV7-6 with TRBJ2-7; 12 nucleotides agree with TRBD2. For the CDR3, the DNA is TGTGCCAGCAGCTCCGGACTAGCGGGGACCTACGAGCAGTACTTC. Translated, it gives CASSSGLAGTYEQYF. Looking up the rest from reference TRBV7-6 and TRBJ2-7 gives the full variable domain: GAGVSQSPRYKVTKRGQDVALRCDPISGHVSLYWYRQALGQGPEFLTYFNYEAQQDKSGLPNDRFSAERPEGSISTLTIQRTEQRDSAMYRCASSSGLAGTYEQYFGPGTRLTVT.